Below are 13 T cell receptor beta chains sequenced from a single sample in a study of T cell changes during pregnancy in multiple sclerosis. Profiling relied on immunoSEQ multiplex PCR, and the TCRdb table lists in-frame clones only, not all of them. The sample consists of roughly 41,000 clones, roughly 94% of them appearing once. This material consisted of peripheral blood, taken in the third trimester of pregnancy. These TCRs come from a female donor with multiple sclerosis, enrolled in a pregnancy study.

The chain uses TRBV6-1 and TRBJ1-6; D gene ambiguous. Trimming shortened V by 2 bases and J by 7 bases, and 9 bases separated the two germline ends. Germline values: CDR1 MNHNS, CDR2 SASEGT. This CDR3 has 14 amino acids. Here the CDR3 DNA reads TGTGCCAGCAGTGAACAACGCGGGAATTCACCCCTCCACTTT. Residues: CASSEQRGNSPLHF.

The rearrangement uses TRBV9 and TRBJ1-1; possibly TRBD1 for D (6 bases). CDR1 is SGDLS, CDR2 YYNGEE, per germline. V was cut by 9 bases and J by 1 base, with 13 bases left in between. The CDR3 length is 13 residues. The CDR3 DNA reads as TGTGCCACGGGTACAGGGACGAACACTGAAGCTTTCTTT. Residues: CATGTGTNTEAFF.

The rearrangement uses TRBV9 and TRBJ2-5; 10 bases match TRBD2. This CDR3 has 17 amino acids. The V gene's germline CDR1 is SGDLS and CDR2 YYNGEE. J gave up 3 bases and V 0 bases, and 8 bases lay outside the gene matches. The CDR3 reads CASSVDVSGGQKETQYF. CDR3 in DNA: TGTGCCAGCAGCGTAGATGTTAGCGGGGGGCAAAAAGAGACCCAGTACTTC.

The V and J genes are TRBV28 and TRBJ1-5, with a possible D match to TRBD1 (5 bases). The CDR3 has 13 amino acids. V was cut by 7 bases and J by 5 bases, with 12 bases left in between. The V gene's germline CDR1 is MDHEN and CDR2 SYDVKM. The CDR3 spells CASTQGTYQPQHF. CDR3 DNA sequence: TGTGCCAGCACTCAGGGCACTTATCAGCCCCAGCATTTT. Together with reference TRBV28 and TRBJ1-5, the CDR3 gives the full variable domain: DVKVTQSSRYLVKRTGEKVFLECVQDMDHENMFWYRQDPGLGLRLIYFSYDVKMKEKGDIPEGYSVSREKKERFSLILESASTNQTSMYLCASTQGTYQPQHFGDGTRLSIL.

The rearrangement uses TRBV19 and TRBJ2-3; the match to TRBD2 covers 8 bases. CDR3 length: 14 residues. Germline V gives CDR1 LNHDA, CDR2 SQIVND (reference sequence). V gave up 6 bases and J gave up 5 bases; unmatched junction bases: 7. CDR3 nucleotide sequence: TGTGCCAGTAGCATCGGGGGGGCAGGAGATACGCAGTATTTT. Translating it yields CASSIGGAGDTQYF.

CDR3 sequence (DNA): TGTGCCAGCAGTTCTACCGGGACAGGGTACGGCGAGCAGTACTTC. Translation gives CASSSTGTGYGEQYF. V and J are TRBV27 and TRBJ2-7; 9 bases are shared with TRBD1. Per germline, CDR1 MNHEY and CDR2 SMNVEV (reference sequence). This CDR3 is 15 amino acids long. The V and J ends lost 4 bases and 6 bases, in that order; junction bases with no gene match: 10.

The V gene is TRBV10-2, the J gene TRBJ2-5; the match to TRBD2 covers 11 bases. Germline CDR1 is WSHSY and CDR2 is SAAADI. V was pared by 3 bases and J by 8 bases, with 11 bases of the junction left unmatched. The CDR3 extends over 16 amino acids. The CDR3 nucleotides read TGCGCCAGCAGTGAAGGGACTAGCGGCGTCCGACGTACCCAGTACTTC. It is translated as CASSEGTSGVRRTQYF.

CDR3 sequence reads: CAISEGLASGEQFF. The CDR3, as DNA: TGTGCCATCAGTGAAGGACTAGCCTCGGGTGAGCAGTTCTTC. The rearrangement links TRBV10-3 to TRBJ2-1, with TRBD2 identical over 8 bases. CDR1 and CDR2 from the germline V gene are ENHRY and SYGVKD. The CDR3 is made up of 14 amino acids. Unmatched junction bases numbered 7, after V lost 3 bases and J lost 9 bases.

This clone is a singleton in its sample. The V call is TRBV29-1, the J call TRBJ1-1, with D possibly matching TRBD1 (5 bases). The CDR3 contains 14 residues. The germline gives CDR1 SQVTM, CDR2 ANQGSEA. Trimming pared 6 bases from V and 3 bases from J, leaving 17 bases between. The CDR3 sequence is CSVARLGPDTEAFF. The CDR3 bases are TGCAGCGTGGCCCGACTGGGGCCTGACACTGAAGCTTTCTTT.

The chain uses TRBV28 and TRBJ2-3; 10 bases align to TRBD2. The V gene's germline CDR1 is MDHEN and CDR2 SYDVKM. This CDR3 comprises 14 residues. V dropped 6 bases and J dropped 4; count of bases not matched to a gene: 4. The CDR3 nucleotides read TGTGCCAGCAGCAAGGGACTAGCGCCAGATACGCAGTATTTT. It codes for CASSKGLAPDTQYF.

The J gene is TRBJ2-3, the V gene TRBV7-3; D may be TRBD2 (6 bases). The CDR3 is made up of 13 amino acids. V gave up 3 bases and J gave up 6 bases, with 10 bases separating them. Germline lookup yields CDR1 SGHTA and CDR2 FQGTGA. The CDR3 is CASSFGGGDTQYF. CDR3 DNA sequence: TGTGCCAGCAGCTTCGGGGGTGGGGATACGCAGTATTTT. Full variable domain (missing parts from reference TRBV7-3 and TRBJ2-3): GAGVSQTPSNKVTEKGKYVELRCDPISGHTALYWYRQSLGQGPEFLIYFQGTGAADDSGLPNDRFFAVRPEGSVSTLKIQRTERGDSAVYLCASSFGGGDTQYFGPGTRLTVL.

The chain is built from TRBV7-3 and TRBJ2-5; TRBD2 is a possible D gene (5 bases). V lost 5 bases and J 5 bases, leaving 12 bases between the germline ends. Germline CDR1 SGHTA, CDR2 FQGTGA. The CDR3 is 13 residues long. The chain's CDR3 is CASSPSRDETQYF. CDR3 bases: TGTGCCAGCAGCCCCTCCCGGGATGAGACCCAGTACTTC. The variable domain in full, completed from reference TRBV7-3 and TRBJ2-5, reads GAGVSQTPSNKVTEKGKYVELRCDPISGHTALYWYRQSLGQGPEFLIYFQGTGAADDSGLPNDRFFAVRPEGSVSTLKIQRTERGDSAVYLCASSPSRDETQYFGPGTRLLVL.

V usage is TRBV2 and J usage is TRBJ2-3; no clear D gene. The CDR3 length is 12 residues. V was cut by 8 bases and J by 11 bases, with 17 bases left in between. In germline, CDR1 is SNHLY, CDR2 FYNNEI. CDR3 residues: CASSPSSFRQYF. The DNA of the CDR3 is TGTGCCAGCTCCCCTTCCTCTTTTAGGCAGTATTTT.